The 2 T cell receptor beta chains listed next were all sequenced from one sample in a study of chemoradiotherapy in HPV16-positive cancers (dated by TCRdb to between 2021 and 2024). Receptor libraries were prepared by the immunoSEQ multiplex PCR assay. TCRdb mirrors the immuneACCESS table, restricted to in-frame sequences. Some clones are absent from its copies; in checked studies, under half trace to an unresolved V gene, and the reason for the others is unknown. The sample includes 53,000 or so clones, with around 90% observed a single time. The ten largest clonotypes hold roughly 3.4% of the sample. Sequencing was performed on blood, taken from a patient who underwent chemoradiotherapy. The receptor source for this set is a human donor with HPV-associated anogenital cancer.

The gene calls are TRBV9 and TRBJ2-5; TRBD2 agrees at 7 bases. CDR3 length: 15 amino acids. Germline assignment: CDR1 SGDLS and CDR2 YYNGEE. After removal of 1 base from V and 3 bases from J, the junction contained 6 bases not matched to a gene. This CDR3 is CASSVHGTTEETQYF. DNA for the CDR3: TGTGCCAGCAGCGTACACGGGACTACCGAAGAGACCCAGTACTTC.

The gene calls are TRBV5-6 and TRBJ1-2, with 9 positions matching TRBD1. Per the germline V gene, CDR1 is SGHDT and CDR2 is YYEEEE. V trimming: 4 bases; J trimming: 2 bases; junction bases outside the gene matches: 3. The CDR3 contains 14 residues. The CDR3 region has the DNA TGTGCCAGCAGCCTTGGACAGGGGAACTATGGCTACACCTTC. Translating gives CASSLGQGNYGYTF.